This T cell receptor beta chain is from a study of naive and memory T cell subsets. The V gene end was trimmed by 5 bases and the J gene end by 7 bases; junction bases not matched to a gene: 8. This CDR3 is 14 amino acids long. Germline CDR1 is SGHVS and CDR2 is FNYEAQ. Both TRBC1 and TRBC2 were covered by a beta constant-region primer of two equimolar oligonucleotides. TCRdb processed the UMI-ligation and nested PCR reads anew with MiXCR; each CDR3 protein has one entry. Here the sample spans 120,000 to 150,000 distinct CDR3 sequences, 17% being singletons. CD4 T cells were positively selected, then CD8 T cells from the CD4-negative fraction.

The specimen sequenced was naive CD4+ T cells from blood. The clonotype comes from a human donor in good health. The V call is TRBV7-6, the J call TRBJ1-1; 9 bases are a match to TRBD1. CDR3 amino acids: CASSATGQGYEAFF. CDR3 nucleotide sequence: TGTGCCAGCAGCGCGACGGGACAGGGCTATGAAGCTTTCTTT.